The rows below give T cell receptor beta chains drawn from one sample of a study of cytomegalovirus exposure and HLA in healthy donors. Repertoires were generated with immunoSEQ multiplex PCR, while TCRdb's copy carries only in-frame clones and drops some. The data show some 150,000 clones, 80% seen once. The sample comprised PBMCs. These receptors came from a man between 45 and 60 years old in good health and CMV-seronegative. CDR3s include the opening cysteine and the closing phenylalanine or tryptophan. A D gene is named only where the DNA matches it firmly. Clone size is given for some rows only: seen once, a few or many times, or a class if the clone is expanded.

CDR3aa: CASSLGGARGNQPQHF; CDR3nt: TGTGCCAGCAGCTTAGGGGGGGCGCGTGGCAATCAGCCCCAGCATTTT; j_gene: TRBJ1-5; d_gene: NA; v_gene: TRBV13; abundance: NA
CDR3aa: CACPGQASTDTQYF; CDR3nt: TGTGCCTGTCCGGGACAGGCTAGCACAGATACGCAGTATTTT; j_gene: TRBJ2-3; d_gene: TRBD1; v_gene: TRBV2; abundance: NA
CDR3aa: CASSLGQGFNTGELFF; CDR3nt: TGTGCCAGCAGCTTGGGACAGGGTTTTAACACCGGGGAGCTGTTTTTT; j_gene: TRBJ2-2; d_gene: TRBD1; v_gene: TRBV5-4; abundance: NA
CDR3aa: CASRPRTGTGTKQYF; CDR3nt: TGTGCCAGCAGGCCAAGAACGGGGACAGGGACCAAGCAGTACTTC; j_gene: TRBJ2-7; d_gene: TRBD1; v_gene: TRBV27; abundance: NA
CDR3aa: CASSLDRGYQPQHF; CDR3nt: TGTGCCAGCAGCTTAGATCGGGGGTATCAGCCCCAGCATTTT; j_gene: TRBJ1-5; d_gene: NA; v_gene: TRBV11-2; abundance: NA
CDR3aa: CASSSGTRGETQYF; CDR3nt: TGTGCCAGCAGCTCCGGGACAAGGGGGGAGACCCAGTACTTC; j_gene: TRBJ2-5; d_gene: NA; v_gene: TRBV7-3; abundance: NA
CDR3aa: CASSEVVRTDYEQYF; CDR3nt: TGTGCCAGCAGTGAAGTGGTCAGGACAGACTACGAGCAGTACTTC; j_gene: TRBJ2-7; d_gene: NA; v_gene: TRBV6-1; abundance: few
CDR3aa: CASSLGQGLTDTQYF; CDR3nt: TGTGCCAGCAGCTTAGGTCAGGGTTTGACAGATACGCAGTATTTT; j_gene: TRBJ2-3; d_gene: NA; v_gene: TRBV7-6; abundance: NA
CDR3aa: CASSFVGLRNEKLFF; CDR3nt: TGTGCCAGCAGTTTTGTGGGGCTCCGAAATGAAAAACTGTTTTTT; j_gene: TRBJ1-4; d_gene: NA; v_gene: TRBV28; abundance: NA
CDR3aa: CASSWTKLLMVQYF; CDR3nt: TGTGCCAGCAGTTGGACAAAACTACTTATGGTGCAGTACTTC; j_gene: TRBJ2-7; d_gene: NA; v_gene: TRBV27; abundance: NA